The 19 T cell receptor beta chains reported below all come from one sample, sequenced in a study of cytomegalovirus exposure and HLA in healthy donors. The PCR had 60 Vbeta and 13 Jbeta primers. Repertoires were generated with immunoSEQ multiplex PCR, while TCRdb's copy carries only in-frame clones and drops some. The data hold about 14,000 clones, with over 55% observed a single time. Sequencing used PBMCs. The source is a woman aged 45-59 years in good health and CMV-seropositive.

The V and J genes are TRBV6-1 and TRBJ1-2, with 7 positions matching TRBD1. The CDR3 is made up of 15 amino acids. From germline, CDR1 is MNHNS and CDR2 SASEGT. V trimming: 4 bases; J trimming: 8 bases; junction bases outside the gene matches: 13. CDR3 region: CASSADGRGRLGYTF. CDR3 DNA: TGTGCCAGCAGTGCTGACGGGAGGGGGCGGCTCGGCTACACCTTC.

The CDR3 here is CSGRKPMNTEAFF. DNA of the CDR3: TGCAGCGGGAGGAAGCCTATGAACACTGAAGCTTTCTTT. The chain combines TRBV29-1 with TRBJ1-1; no reliable D call. V was shortened by 7 bases and J by 0 bases, with 12 bases between the two germline ends. Germline-derived CDR1 and CDR2 are SQVTM and ANQGSEA. This CDR3 has 13 amino acids.

The CDR3 region has the DNA TGTGCCAGCAGCTACACAGATACGCAGTATTTT. Protein: CASSYTDTQYF. This sequence joins TRBV28 and TRBJ2-3; D uncertain. V was trimmed by 6 bases and J by 2 bases, leaving 3 bases between them. CDR3 length: 11 amino acids. From germline, CDR1 is MDHEN and CDR2 SYDVKM.

This clone was seen once. This chain connects TRBV13 to TRBJ1-4; tentative D call: TRBD1 (5 bases). V was shortened by 5 bases and J by 5 bases, with 12 bases between the two germline ends. Per germline, CDR1 PRHDT and CDR2 FYEKMQ (reference sequence). There are 14 residues in the CDR3. Here the CDR3 DNA reads TGTGCCAGCAGCCCACGGGGGTTAAATGAAAAACTGTTTTTT. It specifies CASSPRGLNEKLFF. The full variable domain, completed using reference TRBV13 and TRBJ1-4, is AAGVIQSPRHLIKEKRETATLKCYPIPRHDTVYWYQQGPGQDPQFLISFYEKMQSDKGSIPDRFSAQQFSDYHSELNMSSLELGDSALYFCASSPRGLNEKLFFGSGTQLSVL.

This clone was counted a single time. The chain uses TRBV29-1 and TRBJ1-1, with unresolved D. CDR3 length: 12 residues. V was pared by 2 bases and J by 4 bases, with 8 bases between. The germline V gene encodes CDR1 SQVTM and CDR2 ANQGSEA. DNA for the CDR3: TGCAGCGTTGAAAAGGCGGGCACTGAAGCTTTCTTT. It is translated as CSVEKAGTEAFF.

V and J are TRBV9 and TRBJ2-7; maybe TRBD2 (6 bases). The CDR3 length is 14 residues. The V gene lost 2 bases and the J gene lost 0 bases, with 9 bases spanning the gap. Germline CDR1 and CDR2: SGDLS and YYNGEE. The CDR3 sequence: CASSVFGSSYEQYF. In DNA form, the CDR3 reads TGTGCCAGCAGCGTCTTCGGGAGCTCCTACGAGCAGTACTTC.

This clone was recorded only once. The V gene is TRBV20-1, the J gene TRBJ2-5; no clear D. Deletions cut 1 base from V and 5 bases from J, with 5 bases between. The CDR3 sequence is 11 residues long. Germline V lookup: CDR1 DFQATT, CDR2 SNEGSKA (reference sequence). CDR3 in amino acids: CSARGAETQYF. The CDR3 DNA reads as TGCAGTGCTAGAGGGGCGGAGACCCAGTACTTC.

In this sample, this clone turned up once. The V and J genes are TRBV13 and TRBJ2-3; 8 bases are a match to TRBD1. This CDR3 spans 15 amino acids. V was pared by 5 bases and J by 6 bases, with 10 bases of the junction left unmatched. Germline CDR1 reads PRHDT; CDR2 reads FYEKMQ (reference sequence). The DNA of the CDR3 is TGTGCCAGCAGCCCCCGACAGGGGTTGAAGGATACGCAGTATTTT. The encoded protein is CASSPRQGLKDTQYF.

This clone was counted once. This chain links TRBV30 with TRBJ1-3, with 11 bases fitting TRBD1. V was clipped by 3 bases and J by 4 bases; unmatched bases: 11. Germline loops: CDR1 GTSNPN, CDR2 SVGIG (reference sequence). The CDR3 runs 17 residues. The CDR3 sequence is CAWRFRDRGSFGNTIYF. In nucleotides, the CDR3 is TGTGCCTGGAGATTCAGGGACAGGGGGTCATTCGGAAACACCATATATTTT. The whole variable domain, filled in from reference TRBV30 and TRBJ1-3, reads SQTIHQWPATLVQPVGSPLSLECTVEGTSNPNLYWYRQAAGRGLQLLFYSVGIGQISSEVPQNLSASRPQDRQFILSSKKLLLSDSGFYLCAWRFRDRGSFGNTIYFGEGSWLTVV.

This clone was detected only a few times. This chain links TRBV9 with TRBJ1-1; 8 nucleotides align to TRBD1. After removal of 0 bases from V and 10 bases from J, the junction contained 8 bases not matched to a gene. The CDR3 is 14 residues long. Germline loops: CDR1 SGDLS, CDR2 YYNGEE. The CDR3 DNA is TGTGCCAGCAGCGTAGGGGCAGGGGGCTCGGGAGCTTTCTTT. This translates into CASSVGAGGSGAFF.

The genes are TRBV27 and TRBJ2-7, with a possible D match to TRBD1 (5 bases). Looked up from germline, CDR1 is MNHEY and CDR2 is SMNVEV (reference sequence). V gave up 5 bases and J gave up 4 bases, with 6 bases separating them. CDR3 length: 11 residues. CDR3: CASSQGYEQYF. The CDR3 bases are TGTGCCAGCAGTCAGGGTTACGAGCAGTACTTC.

This clone was observed a single time. The chain uses TRBV4-2 and TRBJ2-7, with D maybe TRBD1 (5 bases). The V gene lost 2 bases and the J gene lost 5 bases, with 19 bases spanning the gap. This CDR3 region has 16 residues. The germline V gene has CDR1 LGHNA and CDR2 YNFKEQ. CDR3 sequence reads: CASSQIRDTTTDEQYF. Here the CDR3 DNA reads TGTGCCAGCAGCCAAATCAGGGATACTACGACTGACGAGCAGTACTTC.

The chain combines TRBV30 with TRBJ2-7; 7 bases agree with TRBD1. There are 12 residues in the CDR3. V dropped 4 bases and J dropped 7; count of bases not matched to a gene: 7. CDR1 is GTSNPN, CDR2 SVGIG, per germline (reference sequence). CDR3: CAWKGAQREQYF. In DNA, the CDR3 is TGTGCCTGGAAGGGGGCACAGCGGGAGCAGTACTTC.

V gene TRBV7-2 combines with J gene TRBJ2-1; 12 bases match TRBD2. Germline loops: CDR1 SGHTA, CDR2 FQGNSA. The length of the CDR3 is 16 residues. The V and J ends lost 3 bases and 9 bases, in that order; junction bases with no gene match: 9. Here the CDR3 DNA reads TGTGCCAGCAGCTTTATGTCTAGCGGGAGGGTGAGTGAGCAGTTCTTC. This codes for CASSFMSSGRVSEQFF.

V gene TRBV30 combines with J gene TRBJ1-2; 7 nucleotides match TRBD1. V gave up 3 bases and J gave up 4 bases; unmatched junction bases: 8. The CDR3 is made up of 14 amino acids. Germline CDR1 is GTSNPN and CDR2 is SVGIG (reference sequence). CDR3 protein: CAWSRQGKSYGYTF. DNA of the CDR3: TGTGCCTGGAGCCGACAGGGTAAATCCTATGGCTACACCTTC. The full variable domain, its missing parts supplied by reference TRBV30 and TRBJ1-2, is SQTIHQWPATLVQPVGSPLSLECTVEGTSNPNLYWYRQAAGRGLQLLFYSVGIGQISSEVPQNLSASRPQDRQFILSSKKLLLSDSGFYLCAWSRQGKSYGYTFGSGTRLTVV.

The rearrangement joins TRBV29-1 to TRBJ2-7, with D hard to call. V lost 6 bases, J lost 2 bases, and 8 bases lay in between. The CDR3 is 11 residues long. Germline CDR1 reads SQVTM; CDR2 reads ANQGSEA. CDR3 sequence: CSVQLTYEQYF. CDR3 nucleotide sequence: TGCAGCGTACAGCTAACCTACGAGCAGTACTTC.

This chain's CDR3 is CASSPETGTGELFF. The CDR3 DNA sequence: TGTGCCAGCAGCCCAGAGACAGGTACCGGGGAGCTGTTTTTT. V gene TRBV7-9 combines with J gene TRBJ2-2; the D gene is possibly TRBD1 (6 bases). CDR3 length: 14 amino acids. Germline CDR1 reads SEHNR; CDR2 reads FQNEAQ (reference sequence). V shed 5 bases and J shed 5 bases, with 12 bases lying between them.

This clone was seen a few times. The rearrangement joins TRBV10-3 to TRBJ1-5; 8 bases are a match to TRBD1. After removal of 4 bases from V and 0 bases from J, the junction contained 2 bases not matched to a gene. Germline lookup yields CDR1 ENHRY and CDR2 SYGVKD. CDR3 length: 15 residues. The CDR3 region is CAISADRASNQPQHF. CDR3 bases: TGTGCCATCAGTGCGGACAGGGCTAGCAATCAGCCCCAGCATTTT.

The chain couples TRBV15 to TRBJ1-1, with 7 bases identical to TRBD1. CDR3 size: 14 residues. The junction had 8 bases not matched to a gene; V was cut back by 3 bases and J by 7 bases. Germline V gene sequence: CDR1 LNHNV, CDR2 YYDKDF (reference sequence). The CDR3 DNA reads TGTGCCACCAGCAGGAAATTCCGGGACAGTGAAGCTTTCTTT. Encoded protein: CATSRKFRDSEAFF.